This T cell receptor (beta chain) was identified during a study of CD8 T cells in Susac syndrome. From blood CD8+ and CD4+ T cells, TCR beta sequences were generated. The CD8+ and CD4+ T cells were negatively isolated, with the TEMRA cells enriched by FACS. Random-hexamer reverse transcription was applied to about 0.45 to 1 ug RNA. Multiplex PCR with immunoSEQ amplified the TCR beta CDR3 across 54 Vbeta and 13 Jbeta. MiXCR, run by TCRdb on the immunoSEQ multiplex PCR reads, gives a single entry per CDR3 protein. The sample has roughly 200,000 distinct CDR3 sequences; almost 96% are singletons. V lost 1 base and J 7 bases, leaving 13 bases between the germline ends. The CDR3 is 15 amino acids.

V is TRBV23-1 and J is TRBJ1-4; maybe TRBD1 (5 bases). TRBV23-1 is flagged as an ORF with uncertain function. The clonotype originates from a human donor with multiple sclerosis. Sequencing used CD4+ T cells from PBMCs. The CDR3, as DNA: TGCGCCAGCAGTCAATGTTCCGCTGGGGGTGAAAAACTGTTTTTT. Translated, it gives CASSQCSAGGEKLFF.